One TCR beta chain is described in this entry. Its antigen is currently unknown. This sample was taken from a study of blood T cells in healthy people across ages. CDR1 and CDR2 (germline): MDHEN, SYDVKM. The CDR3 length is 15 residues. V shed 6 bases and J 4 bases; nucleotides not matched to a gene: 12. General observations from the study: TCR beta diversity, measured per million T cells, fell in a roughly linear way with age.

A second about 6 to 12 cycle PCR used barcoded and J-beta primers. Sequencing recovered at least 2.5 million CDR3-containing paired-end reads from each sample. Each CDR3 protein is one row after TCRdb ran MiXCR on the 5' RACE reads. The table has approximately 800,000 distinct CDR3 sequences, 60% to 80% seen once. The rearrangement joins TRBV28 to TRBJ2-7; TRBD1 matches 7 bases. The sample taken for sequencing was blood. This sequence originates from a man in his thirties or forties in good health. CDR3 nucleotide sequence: TGTGCCAGCAGCCTGACAGGGCAGGTGGTATACGAGCAGTACTTC. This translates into CASSLTGQVVYEQYF.